Shown below are 30 T cell receptor beta chains from a single sample sequenced in a study of blood T cell repertoires in COVID-19. The protocol was immunoSEQ multiplex PCR, while the TCRdb copy is restricted to in-frame clones and leaves out a portion. The table has around 140,000 clones, around 90% seen once. The specimen sequenced was peripheral blood. Receptors originate from a man aged 65 to 85 with acute or convalescent COVID-19.

The chain combines TRBV5-4 with TRBJ1-2; possible D gene TRBD1, 6 bases. The germline CDR1 and CDR2 sequences are SGHNT and YYREEE (reference sequence). The V end was cut by 3 bases, the J end by 5 bases, with 17 bases between. The CDR3 length is 15 residues. DNA for the CDR3: TGTGCCAGCAGCTCGAGGGGGGGCCCTCTATATGGCTACACCTTC. Translation gives CASSSRGGPLYGYTF.

The genes are TRBV5-4 and TRBJ1-1; TRBD1 might be the D (6 bases). Trimming took 4 bases from V and 6 from J, leaving 16 bases between them. The CDR3 totals 14 residues. Germline CDR1 is SGHNT and CDR2 is YYREEE (reference sequence). The DNA of the CDR3 is TGTGCCAGCAGCGGAACAGGGCGGGAGGCTGAAGCTTTCTTT. This translates into CASSGTGREAEAFF.

This rearrangement joins TRBV2 to TRBJ1-1; D ambiguous. CDR1 and CDR2 (germline): SNHLY, FYNNEI. Trimming took off 7 bases at V and 2 bases at J, with 20 bases between the two ends. CDR3 length: 16 residues. The DNA for the CDR3 is TGTGCCAGCACGGAGGTGGCCTTGGCGGGTAACACTGAAGCTTTCTTT. Translated: CASTEVALAGNTEAFF.

This sequence joins TRBV18 and TRBJ2-1; TRBD2 matches 7 bases. The V gene's germline CDR1 is KGHSH and CDR2 LQKENI. J gave up 3 bases and V 2 bases, and 7 bases lay outside the gene matches. This CDR3 has 16 amino acids. The CDR3, as DNA: TGTGCCAGCTCACCAGCCCAGCGGGGCTTCTACAATGAGCAGTTCTTC. Protein sequence: CASSPAQRGFYNEQFF.

The chain joins TRBV5-1 to TRBJ2-3; unclear D gene. The CDR3 runs 14 residues. With 2 bases removed from V and 2 bases from J, the gap between germline ends came to 9 bases. CDR1 is SGHRS and CDR2 is YFSETQ in the germline V gene. This CDR3 reads CASSFEQPTDTQYF. The CDR3 DNA is TGCGCCAGCAGCTTTGAACAGCCCACAGATACGCAGTATTTT.

The rearrangement links TRBV5-1 to TRBJ2-2; D perhaps matches TRBD1 (5 bases). Germline loops: CDR1 SGHRS, CDR2 YFSETQ. V lost 5 bases and J lost 5, with 16 bases in between. The CDR3 is 15 residues long. The CDR3 loop reads CASRQDRILTGELFF. CDR3 bases: TGCGCCAGCAGACAAGACAGAATCTTAACCGGGGAGCTGTTTTTT.

This clone was counted a single time. V is TRBV21-1 and J is TRBJ2-5; no check of the table's D call, TRBD1, against the DNA was made. TRBV21-1 is assigned pseudogene status. The CDR3 contains 18 residues. The CDR3 DNA sequence: TGTGCCAGCAGCTTCCAAACCGGGACAGGGCGGTACCAAGAGACCCAGTACTTC. Translated, it gives CASSFQTGTGRYQETQYF.

This clone was found a few times. The chain joins TRBV2 to TRBJ2-7; TRBD1 matches 10 bases. Germline lookup yields CDR1 SNHLY and CDR2 FYNNEI. The CDR3 has 14 residues. With 8 bases clipped from V and 3 bases from J, the junction kept 7 bases outside the gene matches. This chain's CDR3 is CASGAGTGVYEQYF. CDR3 sequence (DNA): TGTGCCAGCGGGGCCGGGACAGGGGTCTACGAGCAGTACTTC.

This chain uses TRBV29-1 with TRBJ1-4; TRBD1 matches at 8 bases. V lost 4 bases, J lost 8 bases, and 9 bases stayed unmatched. This CDR3 is built from 14 residues. Germline CDR1 is SQVTM and CDR2 is ANQGSEA. This CDR3 is CSVGRQGRNEKLFF. In DNA form, the CDR3 reads TGCAGCGTTGGTAGACAGGGGAGAAACGAAAAACTGTTTTTT.

The chain uses TRBV29-1 and TRBJ1-4, with a tentative D call TRBD1 (5 bases). The CDR3 spans 13 residues. Per germline, CDR1 SQVTM and CDR2 ANQGSEA. V lost 4 bases and J lost 5, with 11 bases in between. CDR3 region: CSVAGGANEKLFF. CDR3 sequence (DNA): TGCAGCGTTGCAGGTGGGGCAAATGAAAAACTGTTTTTT.

This clone showed up just a few times. This chain's CDR3 is CASSYFRGASGNTIYF. DNA of the CDR3: TGTGCCAGCAGTTACTTCAGGGGGGCCTCTGGAAACACCATATATTTT. The rearrangement uses TRBV6-5 and TRBJ1-3; 7 bases match TRBD1. CDR3 length equals 16 residues. V lost 1 base to trimming and J lost 0 bases; unmatched junction nucleotides: 3. CDR1 and CDR2 from the germline V gene are MNHEY and SVGAGI.

This sequence joins TRBV5-4 and TRBJ2-1; 12 bases line up with TRBD2. Per germline, CDR1 SGHNT and CDR2 YYREEE (reference sequence). V lost 5 bases, J lost 5 bases, and 5 bases stayed unmatched. The length of the CDR3 is 15 residues. The CDR3 DNA sequence: TGTGCCAGCAGGGAGACTAGCGGGGGCAACAATGAGCAGTTCTTC. Residues: CASRETSGGNNEQFF.

The CDR3 region has the DNA TGTGCCACCCGTACATATACAGGGGGACCGAACACTGAAGCTTTCTTT. Its protein is CATRTYTGGPNTEAFF. This chain uses TRBV24-1 with TRBJ1-1; 8 nucleotides line up with TRBD1. V dropped 9 bases and J dropped 1; count of bases not matched to a gene: 12. CDR1 is KGHDR, CDR2 SFDVKD, per germline. This CDR3 region has 16 residues.

CDR3 DNA sequence: TGTGCCAGCAGCTCTACGGGGTACAATGAGCAGTTCTTC. It specifies CASSSTGYNEQFF. The chain has TRBV5-4 and TRBJ2-1, with D possibly TRBD2 on 5 matching bases. Germline V gene data show CDR1 as SGHNT and CDR2 as YYREEE (reference sequence). CDR3 length equals 13 residues. Trimming shortened V by 3 bases and J by 4 bases, and 8 bases separated the two germline ends.

The DNA of the CDR3 is TGTGCCAGTAGTCCTCGGGGGGACACTGAAGCTTTCTTT. This encodes CASSPRGDTEAFF. J is TRBJ1-1 and V is TRBV19; a weak D match, TRBD1 (5 bases). The CDR3 extends over 13 amino acids. V lost 5 bases, J lost 3 bases, and 10 bases lay in between. Germline loops: CDR1 LNHDA, CDR2 SQIVND (reference sequence).

The chain carries TRBV3-1 (or the pseudogene TRBV3-2) and TRBJ1-1; the D is unclear. Germline V gene data show CDR1 as LGHDT and CDR2 as YNNKEL (reference sequence). This CDR3 is 14 amino acids long. V dropped 0 bases and J dropped 4 bases, with 9 bases sitting between them. The CDR3 coding sequence is TGTGCCAGCAGCCAAGATTTAGCCGTCACTGAAGCTTTCTTT. Encoded protein: CASSQDLAVTEAFF.

This clone was seen once. The gene calls are TRBV28 and TRBJ1-5; perhaps TRBD1 as D (6 bases). The V end lost 7 bases, the J end lost 4 bases, and 17 bases lay between the germline ends. The CDR3 contains 15 residues. In germline, CDR1 is MDHEN, CDR2 SYDVKM. The chain's CDR3 is CASTGSGRGNQPQHF. The CDR3 region has the DNA TGTGCCAGCACAGGTTCAGGAAGGGGGAATCAGCCCCAGCATTTT.

Details on this clone: At one of its ends the junction is not consistent with the germline gene, which may arise from a read error. V usage is TRBV18 and J usage is TRBJ1-2, with D perhaps TRBD1 (5 bases). CDR1 is KGHSH and CDR2 is LQKENI in the germline V gene. This CDR3 is built from 17 residues. For the CDR3, the DNA is TGTGCCAGCTCAGGCACAGAGGATCCGGGACTTAACGATGGCTACACCTTC. Amino acid sequence: CASSGTEDPGLNDGYTF. The whole variable domain, remainder taken from reference TRBV18 and TRBJ1-2, is NAGVMQNPRHLVRRRGQEARLRCSPMKGHSHVYWYRQLPEEGLKFMVYLQKENIIDESGMPKERFSAEFPKEGPSILRIQQVVRGDSAAYFCASSGTEDPGLNDGYTFGSGTRLTVV.

Here the CDR3 DNA reads TGTGCCAGCACCGTCTACGGGGGCTATGGCTACACCTTC. Protein product: CASTVYGGYGYTF. The chain carries TRBV7-9 and TRBJ1-2, with a weak D call TRBD1 (5 bases). The V end lost 7 bases, the J end lost 4 bases, and 13 bases lay between the germline ends. In germline, CDR1 is SEHNR, CDR2 FQNEAQ (reference sequence). The CDR3 is made up of 13 amino acids. Combining the CDR3 with reference TRBV7-9 and TRBJ1-2 gives the whole variable domain DTGVSQNPRHKITKRGQNVTFRCDPISEHNRLYWYRQTLGQGPEFLTYFQNEAQLEKSRLLSDRFSAERPKGSFSTLEIQRTEQGDSAMYLCASTVYGGYGYTFGSGTRLTVV.

The chain recombines TRBV5-4 with TRBJ1-3; the D gene is possibly TRBD1 (6 bases). Trimming removed 4 bases at V and 4 bases at J, with 9 bases between. The germline gives CDR1 SGHNT, CDR2 YYREEE (reference sequence). The CDR3 sequence is 13 residues long. The CDR3 spells CASSRTGGNTIYF. The DNA of the CDR3 is TGTGCCAGCAGCCGAACAGGGGGAAACACCATATATTTT.

The rearrangement links TRBV9 to TRBJ1-3; D remains ambiguous. The CDR3 length is 15 residues. CDR1 SGDLS and CDR2 YYNGEE come from the germline V gene. V lost 4 bases and J 2 bases, leaving 13 bases between the germline ends. The CDR3 reads CASSPHQAAGNTIYF. DNA for the CDR3: TGTGCCAGCAGCCCTCACCAGGCCGCTGGAAACACCATATATTTT.

The chain links TRBV10-2 to TRBJ1-1; 8 bases are shared with TRBD1. The CDR3 length is 16 residues. CDR1 WSHSY and CDR2 SAAADI come from the germline V gene. V trimming: 3 bases; J trimming: 4 bases; junction bases outside the gene matches: 10. This chain's CDR3 is CASSDWQGARGTEAFF. The CDR3 nucleotides read TGCGCCAGCAGTGATTGGCAGGGGGCGCGGGGCACTGAAGCTTTCTTT.

This clone was counted only a few times. J is TRBJ2-3 and V is TRBV24-1; 15 bases align to TRBD2. Germline V gives CDR1 KGHDR, CDR2 SFDVKD. With 3 bases clipped from V and 2 bases from J, the junction kept 2 bases outside the gene matches. CDR3 length: 17 amino acids. This chain's CDR3 is CATSDRTSGRVTDTQYF. CDR3 DNA sequence: TGTGCCACCAGTGATCGGACTAGCGGGAGGGTCACAGATACGCAGTATTTT.

The genes are TRBV21-1 and TRBJ1-5; TRBD1 was called by the table and not checked on the DNA. TRBV21-1 is described as a pseudogene. The CDR3 sequence is 16 residues long. In nucleotides, the CDR3 is TGTGCCAGCAGCAGGCAGGGCACGTATAGCAATCAGCCCCAGCATTTT. Its translation: CASSRQGTYSNQPQHF.

The chain is built from TRBV24-1 and TRBJ2-2, with D perhaps matching TRBD1 (6 bases). The germline V gene has CDR1 KGHDR and CDR2 SFDVKD. Between the trimmed V and J ends, which lost 5 bases and 7 bases, there was a span of 10 bases. The CDR3 totals 13 residues. This chain's CDR3 is CATSARGGGELFF. CDR3 nucleotide sequence: TGTGCCACCAGTGCCAGGGGTGGCGGGGAGCTGTTTTTT.

The chain combines TRBV5-5 with TRBJ2-2, with 10 bases identical to TRBD2. CDR1 is SGHKS and CDR2 is YYEKEE in the germline V gene (reference sequence). Trimming took 2 bases from V and 4 from J; bases not matched to a gene: 2. This CDR3 comprises 15 residues. The CDR3 coding sequence is TGTGCCAGCAGCTTTAGCGGGGGGTCCACCGGGGAGCTGTTTTTT. Its translation: CASSFSGGSTGELFF.

This chain joins TRBV19 and TRBJ2-5; 8 bases are a match to TRBD1. From germline, CDR1 is LNHDA and CDR2 SQIVND (reference sequence). The CDR3 spans 15 residues. V was pared by 5 bases and J by 5 bases, with 10 bases of the junction left unmatched. The CDR3 loop is CASSPGQGLQETQYF. The DNA for the CDR3 is TGTGCCAGTAGTCCCGGACAGGGATTACAGGAGACCCAGTACTTC.

This chain links TRBV6-1 with TRBJ1-1, with D perhaps TRBD1 (5 bases). The ends were cut back, 3 bases at V and 11 bases at J, with 25 bases in the middle. This CDR3 has 16 amino acids. Per the germline V gene, CDR1 is MNHNS and CDR2 is SASEGT. CDR3 sequence (DNA): TGTGCCAGCAGTGATGGGGAACGGCGGGGCCGTCTAGCGGCTTTCTTT. This codes for CASSDGERRGRLAAFF.

This chain uses TRBV19 with TRBJ2-2; TRBD2 might be the D (6 bases). The length of the CDR3 is 14 residues. The germline gives CDR1 LNHDA, CDR2 SQIVND (reference sequence). Trimming stripped 6 bases from V and 2 bases from J, with 10 bases between. CDR3 sequence reads: CASSGTFNTGELFF. CDR3 nucleotide sequence: TGTGCCAGTAGCGGGACTTTTAACACCGGGGAGCTGTTTTTT.

The rearrangement links TRBV24-1 to TRBJ2-7, with 9 bases aligning to TRBD1. The CDR3 runs 16 residues. The V segment lost 4 bases and the J segment 0 bases; nucleotides outside the gene matches: 6. The V gene's germline CDR1 is KGHDR and CDR2 SFDVKD. The DNA for the CDR3 is TGTGCCACCAGTGAGACCGGGACAGGGCGCTCCTACGAGCAGTACTTC. It translates to CATSETGTGRSYEQYF.